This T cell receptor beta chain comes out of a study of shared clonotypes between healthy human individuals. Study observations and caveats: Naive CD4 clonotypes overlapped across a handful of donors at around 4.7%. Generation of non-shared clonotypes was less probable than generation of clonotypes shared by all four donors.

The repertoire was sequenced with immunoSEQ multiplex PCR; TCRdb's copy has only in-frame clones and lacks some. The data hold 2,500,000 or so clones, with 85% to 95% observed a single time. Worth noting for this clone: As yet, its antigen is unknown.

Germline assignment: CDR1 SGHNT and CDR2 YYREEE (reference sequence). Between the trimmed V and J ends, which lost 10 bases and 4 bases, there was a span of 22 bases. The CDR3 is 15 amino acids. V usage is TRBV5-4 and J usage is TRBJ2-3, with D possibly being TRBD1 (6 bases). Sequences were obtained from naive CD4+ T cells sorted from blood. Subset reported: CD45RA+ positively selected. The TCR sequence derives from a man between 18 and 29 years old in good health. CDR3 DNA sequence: TGTGCCGCCAGCAGGGGCCCCGAGGGTCCAGATACGCAGTATTTT. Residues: CAASRGPEGPDTQYF.